The next 9 T cell receptor beta chains were all read from a single sample in a study of Ad26.COV2.S vaccination and SARS-CoV-2 variants. Assay used: immunoSEQ multiplex PCR; TCRdb lists only in-frame clones, some missing. Seen here are over 450,000 clones, about nine tenths observed once, and the top ten hold over 1.5%. As for treatment: about 20 received Ad26.COV2.S at low or high dose, single or two shots; several received placebo; per-sample allocation not given. Day 63 after the first injection of vaccine or placebo was the sampling time. This specimen was peripheral blood, taken in a trial of Ad26.COV2.S vaccine versus placebo. Source of these receptors: a person between 18 and 65 years old who received the Ad26.COV2.S COVID-19 vaccine or a placebo.

The genes are TRBV11-2 and TRBJ1-1; possible D gene TRBD1, 5 bases. V shed 5 bases and J shed 0 bases, with 25 bases lying between them. Looked up from germline, CDR1 is SGHAT and CDR2 is FQNNGV. The CDR3 is made up of 19 amino acids. DNA for the CDR3: TGTGCCAGCAGCCGATTTTTCATAGGGGATAGGCTTATGAACACTGAAGCTTTCTTT. Translated: CASSRFFIGDRLMNTEAFF.

Here the CDR3 DNA reads TGTGCCAGCAGCCCCGGTGGGGGTGGTGGAAACACCATATATTTT. It codes for CASSPGGGGGNTIYF. The chain has TRBV28 and TRBJ1-3; D is perhaps TRBD1 (5 bases). Trimming stripped 6 bases from V and 3 bases from J, with 15 bases between. The germline V gene has CDR1 MDHEN and CDR2 SYDVKM. The CDR3 runs 15 residues.

Concerning this clone: The sample contains more than one DNA sequence encoding this CDR3. CDR3 in amino acids: CASSQGGSGANVLTF. CDR3 in DNA: TGTGCCAGCAGTCAGGGCGGGTCTGGGGCCAACGTCCTGACTTTC. This sequence joins TRBV6-5 and TRBJ2-6; TRBD1 or TRBD2 may be the D gene (5 bases each). This CDR3 spans 15 amino acids. Trimming stripped 5 bases from V and 1 base from J, with 9 bases between. Per germline, CDR1 MNHEY and CDR2 SVGAGI.

The rearrangement links TRBV7-3 to TRBJ2-5; a possible D gene is TRBD1 (5 bases). The CDR3 consists of 14 residues. Germline CDR1 reads SGHTA; CDR2 reads FQGTGA. The V and J ends lost 3 bases and 4 bases respectively, with 12 bases between them. The CDR3: CASSLQGNRETQYF. As DNA, the CDR3 is TGTGCCAGCAGCTTGCAGGGTAACCGAGAGACCCAGTACTTC.

This sequence joins TRBV6-5 and TRBJ2-7; TRBD1 matches at 9 bases. Per germline, CDR1 MNHEY and CDR2 SVGAGI. Trimming at V came to 5 bases and at J to 3 bases, leaving 8 bases not matched to a gene. The CDR3 totals 15 residues. In DNA, the CDR3 is TGTGCCAGCAGTCATACCGGGACAGGGAACTACGAGCAGTACTTC. Translating gives CASSHTGTGNYEQYF.

The chain combines TRBV7-3 with TRBJ2-3, with 7 bases that match TRBD1. Germline trimming cut 5 bases from V and 2 bases from J; bases unmatched to any gene: 10. The length of the CDR3 is 16 residues. Germline V gene data show CDR1 as SGHTA and CDR2 as FQGTGA. The CDR3 DNA sequence: TGTGCCAGCAGCCCGGCGGCAGGGGGATACACAGATACGCAGTATTTT. This gives the protein CASSPAAGGYTDTQYF.

This clone showed up just a few times. V gene TRBV5-5 combines with J gene TRBJ2-7; the D is unclear. Per the germline V gene, CDR1 is SGHKS and CDR2 is YYEKEE (reference sequence). The CDR3 is 15 residues long. V lost 0 bases and J lost 0, with 10 bases in between. The CDR3 reads CASSLEIVVSYEQYF. In nucleotides, the CDR3 is TGTGCCAGCAGCTTGGAAATCGTTGTCTCCTACGAGCAGTACTTC.

This clone occurred once. The V gene is TRBV9, the J gene TRBJ2-1; 9 nucleotides agree with TRBD2. The CDR3 loop spans 14 amino acids. The germline gives CDR1 SGDLS, CDR2 YYNGEE. CDR3: CSSSGGPFVNEQFF. CDR3 DNA: TGTTCATCGAGCGGGGGGCCTTTCGTCAATGAGCAGTTCTTC.

This chain connects TRBV9 to TRBJ1-1; 11 bases line up with TRBD1. The junction had 8 bases not matched to a gene; V was cut back by 0 bases and J by 10 bases. The CDR3 has 15 residues. The germline CDR1 and CDR2 sequences are SGDLS and YYNGEE. The chain's CDR3 is CASSVAGQGVDGAFF. Written as DNA, the CDR3 is TGTGCCAGCAGCGTAGCGGGACAGGGGGTAGATGGAGCTTTCTTT.